The source of this T cell receptor (beta chain) is a study of cytomegalovirus exposure and HLA in healthy donors. Study-level information: In a later analysis, the roughly 130 validation repertoires were reported to have used the same platform as the 600 to 700 first-cohort repertoires. Regarding the study as a whole: Associated with cytomegalovirus, according to the listing, were 170 or so TCR beta chains. Three CMV-associated chains proved CMV antigen-specific in vitro.

The donors were in the approximately 120-subject validation cohort, distinct from the roughly 600-subject first cohort. V was pared by 5 bases and J by 1 base, with 9 bases between. The CDR3 contains 13 residues. CDR1 and CDR2 (germline): SGHNT, YYREEE (reference sequence). With regard to this clone: Antigen unknown.

The data were produced by immunoSEQ multiplex PCR, yet TCRdb's version contains in-frame clones alone and is incomplete. The top ten clones hold approximately 3.3% of a sample with 100,000 to 150,000 clones, about nine tenths of them seen once. This chain links TRBV5-4 with TRBJ2-5; possible D gene TRBD2, 5 bases. This clonotype was obtained from a man aged 30 to 45 in good health and CMV-seronegative. What was sequenced was PBMCs. The CDR3 sequence is CASRSGVQETQYF. The CDR3 nucleotides are TGTGCCAGCAGATCCGGGGTCCAAGAGACCCAGTACTTC.